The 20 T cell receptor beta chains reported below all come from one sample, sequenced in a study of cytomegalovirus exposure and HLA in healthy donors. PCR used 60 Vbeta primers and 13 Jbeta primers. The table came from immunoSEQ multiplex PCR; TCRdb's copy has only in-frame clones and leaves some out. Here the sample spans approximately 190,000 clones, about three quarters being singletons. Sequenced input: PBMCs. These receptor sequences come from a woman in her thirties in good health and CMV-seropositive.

The CDR3 nucleotides are TGCGCCAGCAGCTCTTACGGACAGGGGACGTACCAAGAGACCCAGTACTTC. It encodes CASSSYGQGTYQETQYF. The chain joins TRBV5-1 to TRBJ2-5, with 9 bases aligning to TRBD1. The germline V gene encodes CDR1 SGHRS and CDR2 YFSETQ. After removal of 3 bases from V and 0 bases from J, the junction contained 9 bases not matched to a gene. The CDR3 extends over 17 amino acids.

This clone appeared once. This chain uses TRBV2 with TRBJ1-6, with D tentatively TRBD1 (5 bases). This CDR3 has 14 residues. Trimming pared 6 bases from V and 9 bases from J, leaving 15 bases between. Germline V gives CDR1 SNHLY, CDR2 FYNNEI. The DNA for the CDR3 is TGTGCCAGCAGAAGAGACAGTAAAGGTTCACCCCTCCACTTT. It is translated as CASRRDSKGSPLHF. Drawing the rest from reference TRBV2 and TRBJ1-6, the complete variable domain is EPEVTQTPSHQVTQMGQEVILRCVPISNHLYFYWYRQILGQKVEFLVSFYNNEISEKSEIFDDQFSVERPDGSNFTLKIRSTKLEDSAMYFCASRRDSKGSPLHFGNGTRLTVT.

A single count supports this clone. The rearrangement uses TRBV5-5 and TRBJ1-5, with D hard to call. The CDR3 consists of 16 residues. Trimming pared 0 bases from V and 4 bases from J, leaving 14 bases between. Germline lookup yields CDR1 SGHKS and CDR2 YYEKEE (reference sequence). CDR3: CASSLEGDVRNQPQHF. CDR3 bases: TGTGCCAGCAGCTTGGAAGGTGACGTCAGGAATCAGCCCCAGCATTTT.

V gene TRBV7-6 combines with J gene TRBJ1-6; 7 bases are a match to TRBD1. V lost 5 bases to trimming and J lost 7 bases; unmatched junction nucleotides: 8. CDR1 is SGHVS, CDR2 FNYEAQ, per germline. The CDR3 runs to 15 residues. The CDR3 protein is CASSPRDRLNSPLHF. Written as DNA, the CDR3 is TGTGCCAGCAGCCCACGGGACAGATTAAATTCACCCCTCCACTTT.

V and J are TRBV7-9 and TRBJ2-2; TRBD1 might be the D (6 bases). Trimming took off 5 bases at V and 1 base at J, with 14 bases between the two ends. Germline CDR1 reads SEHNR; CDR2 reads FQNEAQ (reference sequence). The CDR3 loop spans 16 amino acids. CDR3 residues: CASSHADRRNTGELFF. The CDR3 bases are TGTGCCAGCAGCCACGCGGACAGACGGAACACCGGGGAGCTGTTTTTT. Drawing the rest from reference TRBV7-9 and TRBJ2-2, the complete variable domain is DTGVSQNPRHKITKRGQNVTFRCDPISEHNRLYWYRQTLGQGPEFLTYFQNEAQLEKSRLLSDRFSAERPKGSFSTLEIQRTEQGDSAMYLCASSHADRRNTGELFFGEGSRLTVL.

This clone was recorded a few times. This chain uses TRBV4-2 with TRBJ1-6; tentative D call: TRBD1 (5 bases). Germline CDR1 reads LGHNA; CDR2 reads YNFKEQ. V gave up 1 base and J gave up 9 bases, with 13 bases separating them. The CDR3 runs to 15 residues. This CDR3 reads CASSQAPRVVSPLHF. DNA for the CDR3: TGTGCCAGCAGCCAAGCCCCCAGGGTGGTTTCACCCCTCCACTTT.

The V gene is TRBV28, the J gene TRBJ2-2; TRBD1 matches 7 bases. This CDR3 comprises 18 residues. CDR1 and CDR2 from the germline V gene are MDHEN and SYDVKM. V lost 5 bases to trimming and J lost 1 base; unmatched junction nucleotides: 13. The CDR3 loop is CASSPWAGGVRNTGELFF. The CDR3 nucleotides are TGTGCCAGCAGTCCATGGGCAGGGGGTGTTAGGAACACCGGGGAGCTGTTTTTT.

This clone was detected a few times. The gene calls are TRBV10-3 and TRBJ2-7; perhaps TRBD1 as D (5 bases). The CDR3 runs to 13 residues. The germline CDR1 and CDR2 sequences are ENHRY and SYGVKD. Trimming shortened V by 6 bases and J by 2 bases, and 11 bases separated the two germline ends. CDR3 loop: CAISLQAAYEQYF. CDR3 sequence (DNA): TGTGCCATCAGCTTACAGGCCGCCTACGAGCAGTACTTC.

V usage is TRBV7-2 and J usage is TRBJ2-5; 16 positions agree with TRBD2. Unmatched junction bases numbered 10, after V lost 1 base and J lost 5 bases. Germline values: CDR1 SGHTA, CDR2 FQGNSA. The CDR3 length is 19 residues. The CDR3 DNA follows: TGTGCCAGCAGCTTAGTCTCGGGACTAGCGGGAGGGACCCGGGAGACCCAGTACTTC. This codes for CASSLVSGLAGGTRETQYF. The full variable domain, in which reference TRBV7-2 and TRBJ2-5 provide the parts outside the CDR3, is GAGVSQSPSNKVTEKGKDVELRCDPISGHTALYWYRQSLGQGLEFLIYFQGNSAPDKSGLPSDRFSAERTGGSVSTLTIQRTQQEDSAVYLCASSLVSGLAGGTRETQYFGPGTRLLVL.

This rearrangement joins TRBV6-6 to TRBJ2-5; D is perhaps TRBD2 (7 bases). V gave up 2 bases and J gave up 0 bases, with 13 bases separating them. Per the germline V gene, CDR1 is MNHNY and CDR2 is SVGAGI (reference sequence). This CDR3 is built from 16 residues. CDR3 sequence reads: CASSYLGGLYQETQYF. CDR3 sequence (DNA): TGTGCCAGCAGTTACCTCGGGGGGCTGTACCAAGAGACCCAGTACTTC.

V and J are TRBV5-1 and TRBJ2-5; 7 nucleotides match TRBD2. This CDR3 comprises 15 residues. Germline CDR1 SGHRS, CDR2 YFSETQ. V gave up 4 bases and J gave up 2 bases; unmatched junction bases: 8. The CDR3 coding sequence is TGCGCCAGCAGCCCGGGGGGACTTACGCAAGAGACCCAGTACTTC. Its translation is CASSPGGLTQETQYF.

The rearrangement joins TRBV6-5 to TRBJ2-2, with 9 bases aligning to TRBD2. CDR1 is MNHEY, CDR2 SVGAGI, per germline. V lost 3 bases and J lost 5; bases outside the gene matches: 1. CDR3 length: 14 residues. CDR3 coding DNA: TGTGCCAGCAGTTATCTAGCGGGGACCGGGGAGCTGTTTTTT. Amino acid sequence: CASSYLAGTGELFF.

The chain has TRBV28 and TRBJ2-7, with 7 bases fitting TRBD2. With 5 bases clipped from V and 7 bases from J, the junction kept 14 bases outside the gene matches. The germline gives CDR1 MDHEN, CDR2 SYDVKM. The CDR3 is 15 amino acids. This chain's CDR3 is CASSPPGTTFREQYF. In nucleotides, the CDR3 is TGTGCCAGCAGTCCCCCCGGGACTACGTTCCGGGAGCAGTACTTC.

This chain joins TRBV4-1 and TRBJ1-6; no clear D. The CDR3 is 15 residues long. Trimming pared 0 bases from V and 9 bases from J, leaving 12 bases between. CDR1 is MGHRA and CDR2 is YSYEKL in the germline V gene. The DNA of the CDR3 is TGCGCCAGCAGCCAAGAGGGGAGGGCAGCTTCACCCCTCCACTTT. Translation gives CASSQEGRAASPLHF.

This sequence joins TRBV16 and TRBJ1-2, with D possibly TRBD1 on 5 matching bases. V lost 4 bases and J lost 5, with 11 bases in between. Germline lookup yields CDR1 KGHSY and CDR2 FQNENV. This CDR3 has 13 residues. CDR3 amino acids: CASSRGGVYGYTF. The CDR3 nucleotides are TGTGCCAGCAGCCGGGGAGGGGTATATGGCTACACCTTC.

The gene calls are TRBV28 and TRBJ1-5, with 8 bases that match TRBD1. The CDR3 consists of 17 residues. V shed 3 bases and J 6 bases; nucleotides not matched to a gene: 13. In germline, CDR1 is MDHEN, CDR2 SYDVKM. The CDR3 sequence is CASSFLDRAAAVQPQHF. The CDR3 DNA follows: TGTGCCAGCAGTTTCCTGGACAGGGCCGCAGCGGTTCAGCCCCAGCATTTT. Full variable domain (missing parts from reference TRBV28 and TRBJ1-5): DVKVTQSSRYLVKRTGEKVFLECVQDMDHENMFWYRQDPGLGLRLIYFSYDVKMKEKGDIPEGYSVSREKKERFSLILESASTNQTSMYLCASSFLDRAAAVQPQHFGDGTRLSIL.

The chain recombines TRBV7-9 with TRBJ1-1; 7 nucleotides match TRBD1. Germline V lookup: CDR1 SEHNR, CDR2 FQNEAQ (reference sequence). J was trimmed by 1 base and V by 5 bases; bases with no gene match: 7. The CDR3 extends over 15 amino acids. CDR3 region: CASSPRQGRNTEAFF. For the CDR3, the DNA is TGTGCCAGCAGCCCCCGACAGGGAAGGAACACTGAAGCTTTCTTT.

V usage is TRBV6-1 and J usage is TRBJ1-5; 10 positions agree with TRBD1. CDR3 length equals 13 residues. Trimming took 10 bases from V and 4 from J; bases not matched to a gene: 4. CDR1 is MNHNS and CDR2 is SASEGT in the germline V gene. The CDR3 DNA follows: TGTGCCACCCGACAGGGGGCGAATCAGCCCCAGCATTTT. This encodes CATRQGANQPQHF.

The CDR3 spells CASSLSLGDYNEQFF. The CDR3 nucleotides read TGTGCCAGCAGTTTATCCCTGGGAGACTACAATGAGCAGTTCTTC. The V call is TRBV28, the J call TRBJ2-1; D may be TRBD2 (5 bases). CDR1 and CDR2 (germline): MDHEN, SYDVKM. V shed 1 base and J shed 3 bases, with 10 bases lying between them. This CDR3 has 15 amino acids.

The CDR3 reads CASRLQGAGNEKLFF. The CDR3 bases are TGTGCCAGCAGATTACAGGGGGCTGGTAATGAAAAACTGTTTTTT. This chain connects TRBV2 to TRBJ1-4, with 9 bases matching TRBD1. Germline lookup yields CDR1 SNHLY and CDR2 FYNNEI. V dropped 6 bases and J dropped 4; count of bases not matched to a gene: 6. CDR3 size: 15 residues.